This T cell receptor beta chain was captured by sequencing in a study of blood T cell repertoires in COVID-19 (dated by TCRdb to between 2020 and 2021). Regarding the study in general: Collaborator samples came from the United States, Italy and Spain and covered acute and convalescent phases of COVID-19. Samples came from the ongoing ImmuneRACE study (first 160 participants) plus 1,254 subjects from 6 global collaborators. The repertoires were made available in a free public database intended to serve as a resource for research on the immune response to SARS-CoV-2. The dataset comprised deeply sampled blood TCRbeta repertoires from subjects exposed to, actively infected with, or recovered from COVID-19. The prospective study material was composed of cDNA or gDNA derived from T cells, B-cell-depleted T cells, or PBMCs. The sample metadata nearly always contained a de-identified subject ID, COVID-19 status, age in years and sex. Where HLA class I and class II types were available, the types were taken from metadata supplied by the sample provider, not from assay-based typing.

The immunoSEQ Assay, a bias-controlled multiplex PCR, was used to amplify TCRbeta CDR3 regions from genomic DNA. The authors' pipeline ran thus. The number of nucleated cells in each sample was estimated by amplification of reference gene primers within the assay. To quantify the absolute abundance of each unique TCRbeta CDR3 rearrangement, sequence reads were collapsed and filtered. For each sample, productive Simpson clonality was calculated by taking the square root of Simpson's diversity index across productive rearrangements. TCRdb holds this immuneACCESS table with in-frame rearrangements only. Some clones are missing; in checked studies, unresolved V genes explain under half, and the rest has no known cause. The DNA was the basis for D and trimming; V, J and clone size are from that table. The table for this sample lists about 260,000 clones; around 90% of them were counted only once. The ten most abundant clones make up 4.1% of the sample.

Participants in the prospective study were enrolled through a virtual design, were aged 18 to 89 years, and lived in about two dozen United States geographic areas. To assign participants to cohorts, the prospective study relied on clinical history that participants themselves reported in a screening survey and a study questionnaire. Each participant in the prospective study had whole blood, serum and a nasopharyngeal or oropharyngeal swab collected by mobile phlebotomists. Over a roughly 2-month period, participants in the prospective study had the option of providing additional blood draws and questionnaires. Blood samples from the prospective study were shipped frozen or at room temperature prior to DNA extraction. Remarks on this clone: What this receptor recognizes is not known. Per-nucleotide qualities are absent, and no much larger clonotype sits a single base away.

Paper-wide results and their limitations: The quantity of clinical and demographic metadata differed by source and by participant and was supplied without curation.

The sequence was collected from a woman aged 30 to 39 with acute COVID-19. Sequenced sample: PBMCs or T cells enriched from blood (not recorded which).

The bases read TGTGCCAGTACCAACGGACTAGCGGGAACGAACACCGGGGAGCTGTTTTTT. This is translated as CASTNGLAGTNTGELFF. This chain is built from TRBV19 and TRBJ2-2; 12 of the junction bases match TRBD2. The junction shows trimming of 7 bases on V and 0 bases on J, and the gene matches do not reach 6 bases of it. From the germline V gene (reference sequence), CDR1 is LNHDA and CDR2 is SQIVND. Inclusive of the bounding cysteine and phenylalanine, the CDR3 is 17 residues long. The only DNA kept is the CDR3, 51 bases in frame from the first base.